Below, 29 T cell receptor beta chains from the same sample are listed, as sequenced in a study of tumor and adjacent non-tumor tissue in lung cancer (dated by TCRdb to 2016 to 2018). Bulk unsorted tissue served as the source for RNA extraction, and RNA quality was assessed using a NanoDrop ND-1000 and an Agilent 2100. The normal lung samples consisted of distant non-tumor tissue collected more than 3 cm from the tumor edge. The library was obtained by multiplex PCR. This sample was sequenced with an Illumina HiSeq 2500. Following protocols modified from ARM-PCR, the researchers constructed TCRbeta libraries through three rounds of nested PCR with primers (Table S4). TCRdb trimmed the raw reads at Q25, called clones with MiXCR and kept productive beta chains. Here each entry gathers all rows of one CDR3 protein and keeps the most common genes and DNA. This sample is represented by about 50,000 distinct CDR3 sequences; about 80% of them were singletons. The ten largest account for more than 20% of the sample.

Sequenced input: distant non-tumor lung tissue. These receptors were taken from an older woman with non-small cell lung cancer.

This clonotype is deemed medium-sized. V usage is TRBV11-2 and J usage is TRBJ1-2; 7 bases align to TRBD1. The V segment lost 5 bases and the J segment 7 bases; nucleotides outside the gene matches: 7. Germline V gives CDR1 SGHAT, CDR2 FQNNGV. CDR3 length: 13 residues. In nucleotides, the CDR3 is TGTGCCAGCAGCACTACAGGGGTCTCTGGCTACACCTTC. Translating it yields CASSTTGVSGYTF.

This clonotype was recorded at least ten times. The CDR3 DNA follows: TGTGCCAGCAGTAGTTGGGGGTTCTCCTACGAGCAGTACTTC. It encodes CASSSWGFSYEQYF. The V gene is TRBV12-3 or TRBV12-4, the J gene TRBJ2-7, with D perhaps being TRBD1 or TRBD2 (5 bases each). The CDR3 contains 14 residues. The V end was cut by 5 bases, the J end by 0 bases, with 11 bases between.

This clonotype has only one observation. This chain uses TRBV29-1 with TRBJ2-3, with unresolved D. This CDR3 contains 14 residues. The germline gives CDR1 SQVTM, CDR2 ANQGSEA. CDR3 bases: TGCAGTCTCCCGGACGTGAATGCACAGAGTACGCAGTATTTT. Its protein is CSLPDVNAQSTQYF.

Of note for this clonotype: This could be a read error, since a much larger clone is one nucleotide away. The CDR3: CASKGTSGGALDKQFF. CDR3 DNA sequence: TGCGCCAGTAAGGGGACTAGCGGGGGGGCCCTGGATAAGCAGTTCTTC. The chain recombines TRBV5-1 with TRBJ2-1, with 16 bases that match TRBD2. V lost 8 bases to trimming and J lost 11 bases; unmatched junction nucleotides: 13. Germline-derived CDR1 and CDR2 are SGHRS and YFSETQ. CDR3 length equals 16 residues.

This clonotype was found many times. This sequence joins TRBV6-1 and TRBJ1-2, with a weak D call TRBD1 (5 bases). The germline V and J ends were trimmed by 1 base and 2 bases, with 8 bases remaining between them. The CDR3 totals 14 residues. Germline V gene sequence: CDR1 MNHNS, CDR2 SASEGT. The CDR3 DNA reads as TGTGCCAGCAGTGAAGTCCAGGGAAACTATGGCTACACCTTC. It encodes CASSEVQGNYGYTF.

With respect to this clonotype: A junction end diverges from the germline sequence, so it may reflect a read error. The J gene is TRBJ2-1, the V gene TRBV5-4, with 8 bases that match TRBD1. This CDR3 is 14 amino acids long. Germline values: CDR1 SGHNT, CDR2 YYREEE (reference sequence). CDR3 residues: CASSWKTGDNEQFF. CDR3 DNA sequence: TGTGCCAGTAGCTGGAAGACAGGGGATAATGAGCAGTTCTTC.

Concerning this clonotype itself: Mismatch with germline at one junction end may stem from a read error. The chain recombines TRBV19 with TRBJ1-1; weak D call: TRBD1 (6 bases). The CDR3 spans 14 residues. From germline, CDR1 is LNHDA and CDR2 SQIVND (reference sequence). CDR3 region: CTSRVRGTNTEAFF. Here the CDR3 DNA reads TGTACCAGTAGGGTCAGGGGAACGAACACTGAAGCTTTCTTT.

This clonotype appeared once. A read error may account for a junction end that differs from germline. The chain has TRBV6-1 and TRBJ2-7, with D possibly being TRBD1 (5 bases). Germline loops: CDR1 MNHNS, CDR2 SASEGT. The CDR3 is made up of 13 amino acids. CDR3 in DNA: TGTGTCAGCAGTGAAGGGGCCGCCTACGAACAGTACTTC. Protein: CVSSEGAAYEQYF.

Concerning this clonotype itself: The conserved phenylalanine or tryptophan is not found at the CDR3 terminus, so this likely reflects a read error. V usage is TRBV4-3 and J usage is TRBJ2-6; unclear D gene. In germline, CDR1 is LGHNA, CDR2 YSLEER. This CDR3 comprises 15 residues. CDR3 nucleotides: TGTGCCAGCAGCCAAGATGGAGCGGGGGCCAACGTCCTGACTATC. It yields the protein CASSQDGAGANVLTI.

Comments on this clonotype: A junction boundary mismatches the germline segment, possibly from a read error. The CDR3 region has the DNA TGTGCCTGTAGCCTAGAGGACGGTACCTACGAGCAGCACTTC. Its protein is CACSLEDGTYEQHF. This rearrangement joins TRBV11-1 to TRBJ2-7, with D hard to call. This CDR3 spans 14 amino acids. Per germline, CDR1 SGHAT and CDR2 FQDESV (reference sequence).

As concerns this clonotype: One junction end disagrees with the germline gene, perhaps due to a read error. This chain joins TRBV6-2 or TRBV6-3 and TRBJ2-2; weak D call: TRBD1 (6 bases). The CDR3 is 17 residues long. Germline V CDR1 and CDR2: MNHEY, SVGEGT. Written as DNA, the CDR3 is TGTGCCAACAGTTACACACAACAGAGGGACAACACCGGGGAGCTGTTTTTC. Protein product: CANSYTQQRDNTGELFF.

Concerning this clonotype itself: One end of the junction varies from germline; a read error may be responsible. The chain links TRBV5-6 to TRBJ2-1; 10 nucleotides agree with TRBD2. CDR3 length equals 17 residues. Germline loops: CDR1 SGHDT, CDR2 YYEEEE. CDR3 loop: CASSMLSSGGALNDQFF. DNA for the CDR3: TGTGCCAGCAGCATGTTATCCAGCGGGGGGGCGTTGAATGACCAGTTCTTC.

Comments on this clonotype: One end of the junction is discordant with germline, which a read error may explain. The chain carries TRBV12-3 or TRBV12-4 and TRBJ2-7; perhaps TRBD1 as D (6 bases). The CDR3 is 13 amino acids. The CDR3 loop is CASSRDIIYEEYF. The DNA of the CDR3 is TGTGCCAGCAGTAGGGACATAATCTACGAGGAGTACTTC.

The chain is built from TRBV11-2 and TRBJ2-5; D remains ambiguous. The CDR3 loop spans 15 amino acids. The germline V gene has CDR1 SGHAT and CDR2 FQNNGV. The CDR3 spells CASPRGVPKKETQYF. Written as DNA, the CDR3 is TGTGCTAGCCCCCGTGGGGTCCCAAAGAAAGAGACCCAGTACTTC.

In its sample, this clonotype is medium-sized. V and J are TRBV11-2 and TRBJ1-4, with TRBD1 identical over 12 bases. Trimming removed 1 base from V and 6 bases from J; junction bases left unmatched: 6. CDR3 length: 17 amino acids. From germline, CDR1 is SGHAT and CDR2 FQNNGV. The CDR3 protein is CASSLVGQGARDEKLFF. The CDR3, as DNA: TGTGCCAGCAGCTTAGTGGGACAGGGGGCCCGTGATGAAAAACTGTTTTTT.

The table lists this clonotype with many counts. This chain joins TRBV10-3 and TRBJ2-1; TRBD2 aligns across 10 bases. CDR3 size: 18 residues. V trimming: 3 bases; J trimming: 5 bases; junction bases outside the gene matches: 13. The V gene's germline CDR1 is ENHRY and CDR2 SYGVKD. CDR3 nucleotides: TGTGCCATCAGTGACCTGTGGGTGCTAGCGGGAGCTGACAATGAGCAGTTCTTC. It translates to CAISDLWVLAGADNEQFF.

The V and J genes are TRBV28 and TRBJ2-1; the match to TRBD1 covers 9 bases. The germline V gene encodes CDR1 MDHEN and CDR2 SYDVKM. This CDR3 spans 14 amino acids. V gave up 8 bases and J gave up 4 bases; unmatched junction bases: 6. CDR3 sequence: CASCLTGGYNEQFF. The CDR3 nucleotides read TGTGCCAGCTGCCTGACAGGGGGATACAATGAGCAGTTCTTC.

With regard to this clonotype: Relative to the germline gene, one junction end is altered; a read error may explain this. The rearrangement links TRBV6-5 to TRBJ2-4; 9 bases fit TRBD1. Germline CDR1 MNHEY, CDR2 SVGAGI. The CDR3 totals 15 residues. CDR3 bases: TGCGTCAGTACTTCTCTGGGACAGGGTTTTTACATTCAGTACTTC. Translation gives CVSTSLGQGFYIQYF.

The V gene is TRBV4-3, the J gene TRBJ2-3; D gene unclear. Germline V gene sequence: CDR1 LGHNA, CDR2 YSLEER. This CDR3 is built from 14 residues. The CDR3 DNA is TGCACCAACAGCCAAGATACTGGTCCAGATACGCAGTATTTT. It encodes CTNSQDTGPDTQYF.

The table lists this clonotype with a count of one. This may be a read error: a much more frequent sequence differs by one nucleotide. This chain uses TRBV28 with TRBJ2-2, with a weak D call TRBD2 (6 bases). This CDR3 region has 19 residues. The germline CDR1 and CDR2 sequences are MDHEN and SYDVKM. Trimming removed 4 bases from V and 5 bases from J, with 26 bases in between. The CDR3: CASSSPYKQEGRSTGELFF. The CDR3 nucleotides read TGTGCCAGCAGTTCCCCCTATAAGCAGGAGGGCCGTTCGACCGGGGAGCTGTTTTTT. The full variable domain, rest sourced from reference TRBV28 and TRBJ2-2, is DVKVTQSSRYLVKRTGEKVFLECVQDMDHENMFWYRQDPGLGLRLIYFSYDVKMKEKGDIPEGYSVSREKKERFSLILESASTNQTSMYLCASSSPYKQEGRSTGELFFGEGSRLTVL.

The sample holds many counts of this clonotype. V and J are TRBV28 and TRBJ2-1; D call uncertain. V lost 6 bases and J 9 bases, leaving 9 bases between the germline ends. This CDR3 is 11 amino acids long. Germline V gene lookup returns CDR1 MDHEN and CDR2 SYDVKM. The CDR3 spells CASSSNREQFF. The CDR3 nucleotides are TGTGCCAGCAGCTCTAACCGTGAGCAGTTCTTC.

V usage is TRBV6-2 or TRBV6-3 and J usage is TRBJ2-1, with no clear D. Germline loops: CDR1 MNHEY, CDR2 SVGEGT. The CDR3 sequence is 17 residues long. The germline V and J ends were trimmed by 4 bases and 5 bases, with 21 bases remaining between them. The CDR3: CASSFSRRIVSHNEQFF. The CDR3, as DNA: TGTGCCAGCAGTTTTAGCCGGAGAATTGTATCCCACAATGAGCAGTTCTTC.

As to this clonotype: An end of the junction does not agree with germline; a read error may underlie this. The chain combines TRBV6-1 with TRBJ2-1, with unresolved D. CDR1 and CDR2 (germline): MNHNS, SASEGT. The CDR3 length is 18 residues. The CDR3 DNA reads TGTGCCAGCAGTGTAAAACCCACCGGGCCACTCAGAGGCCATGAGCTGTTCTTC. This codes for CASSVKPTGPLRGHELFF.

The gene calls are TRBV5-1 and TRBJ2-3; D is ambiguous. In germline, CDR1 is SGHRS, CDR2 YFSETQ. The CDR3 loop spans 14 amino acids. V was shortened by 0 bases and J by 1 base, with 6 bases between the two germline ends. In DNA form, the CDR3 reads TGCGCCAGCAGCTTGGGGGATGGCACAGATACGCAGTATTTT. Residues: CASSLGDGTDTQYF. Looking up the rest from reference TRBV5-1 and TRBJ2-3 gives the full variable domain: KAGVTQTPRYLIKTRGQQVTLSCSPISGHRSVSWYQQTPGQGLQFLFEYFSETQRNKGNFPGRFSGRQFSNSRSEMNVSTLELGDSALYLCASSLGDGTDTQYFGPGTRLTVL.

This clonotype came up many times. V and J are TRBV28 and TRBJ2-5, with 16 bases matching TRBD2. CDR1 and CDR2 from the germline V gene are MDHEN and SYDVKM. The V segment lost 3 bases and the J segment 5 bases; nucleotides outside the gene matches: 12. This CDR3 region has 19 residues. In DNA form, the CDR3 reads TGTGCCAGCAGTTTCTCCGGACCGGGACTAGCGGGGGGGAAGGAGACCCAGTACTTC. Protein product: CASSFSGPGLAGGKETQYF.

To note about this clonotype: The missing conserved phenylalanine or tryptophan at the end of this CDR3 makes a read error likely. The chain recombines TRBV11-2 with TRBJ2-3; TRBD1 is a possible D gene (8 bases). V was shortened by 5 bases and J by 1 base, with 16 bases between the two germline ends. The CDR3 has 16 amino acids. Germline V gene sequence: CDR1 SGHAT, CDR2 FQNNGV. CDR3 region: CASSLLQGGGTDTQYL. The DNA of the CDR3 is TGTGCCAGCAGCCTACTACAGGGGGGGGGCACAGATACGCAGTATCTT.

Worth noting for this clonotype: One junction end does not reproduce the germline sequence, and a read error may be involved. V gene TRBV11-3 combines with J gene TRBJ2-7; 10 positions agree with TRBD1. Germline V gene data show CDR1 as SGHNT and CDR2 as YENEEA. The CDR3 is made up of 13 amino acids. The CDR3 loop reads CASSRDRGYEHYF. In DNA form, the CDR3 reads TGTGCCAGCAGCCGGGACAGGGGATACGAGCACTACTTC.

This clonotype came up many times. V usage is TRBV28 and J usage is TRBJ1-6; D is uncertain. The germline V gene has CDR1 MDHEN and CDR2 SYDVKM. The CDR3 sequence is 11 residues long. V shed 6 bases and J shed 8 bases, with 5 bases lying between them. CDR3 DNA sequence: TGTGCCAGCAGCAGCCATTCACCCCTCCACTTT. Translated, it gives CASSSHSPLHF. The full variable domain, completed using reference TRBV28 and TRBJ1-6, is DVKVTQSSRYLVKRTGEKVFLECVQDMDHENMFWYRQDPGLGLRLIYFSYDVKMKEKGDIPEGYSVSREKKERFSLILESASTNQTSMYLCASSSHSPLHFGNGTRLTVT.

The rearrangement joins TRBV12-3 or TRBV12-4 to TRBJ2-7; TRBD1 aligns across 7 bases. The length of the CDR3 is 14 residues. The CDR3, as DNA: TGTACCAACAGAGTACAGGGGTACTCCTACGAGCAGTACTTC. Amino acid sequence: CTNRVQGYSYEQYF.